The following is a T cell receptor beta chain sequence with its context. The antigen is not known. Clinical symptoms, serum thyroxine, TRAb, thyroid ultrasound and orbital computed tomography formed the basis of diagnosis. Using RNA transcripts, the TCR beta CDR3 regions were amplified. The first-round RT-PCR employed HTBI primers together with the Qiagen OneStep RT-PCR kit. A multiplex PCR was then performed as the second round. TCRdb called the multiplex PCR reads again in MiXCR, with one record for every CDR3 protein. The sample comprises approximately 460,000 distinct CDR3 sequences, approximately 14% of which are singletons, and over 7.5% rests with the top ten. V was pared by 3 bases and J by 1 base, with 7 bases between. Germline CDR1 is MDHEN and CDR2 is SYDVKM. CDR3 length: 14 residues. The record originates from a study of Graves' ophthalmopathy and Graves' hyperthyroidism. Broader study findings: Blood repertoires reportedly contained most expanded thyroid clonotypes above 0.001 frequency.

The rearrangement links TRBV28 to TRBJ1-3; D is ambiguous. Specimen: blood. The clonotype comes from a woman in her 30s with Graves' ophthalmopathy. In DNA, the CDR3 is TGTGCCAGCAGTTTTATCGCGTCTGGAAACACCATATATTTT. Protein: CASSFIASGNTIYF.